Listed here is a single T cell receptor (beta chain). A junction boundary mismatches the germline segment, possibly from a read error. This CDR3 region has 14 residues. Germline CDR1 SEHNR, CDR2 FQNEAQ (reference sequence). From the 5' RACE reads, TCRdb called clonotypes with MiXCR, one entry per CDR3 protein. The sample lists 400,000 or so distinct CDR3 sequences, more than 20% occurring once. The sample comes from a study of T-cell memory formation after mild COVID-19. The chain recombines TRBV7-9 with TRBJ2-7; TRBD2 matches 10 bases. This TCR derives from an adult woman who had mild COVID-19 (a few samples of this study predate the infection). Cell type and time point are not known. Sequences were obtained from PBMCs or a T cell subset sorted from them (not recorded which). The CDR3 loop is CASSVAGGGYEQYF. The CDR3 coding sequence is TGTGCCAGCAGCGTAGCGGGAGGCGGCTACGAGCAGTACTTC. The full variable domain, its missing parts supplied by reference TRBV7-9 and TRBJ2-7, is DTGVSQNPRHKITKRGQNVTFRCDPISEHNRLYWYRQTLGQGPEFLTYFQNEAQLEKSRLLSDRFSAERPKGSFSTLEIQRTEQGDSAMYLCASSVAGGGYEQYFGPGTRLTVT.